The clone carrying this T cell receptor (beta chain) is labeled medium-sized (0.01 to 0.1%). The data were obtained in a study of PD-L1 blockade in urothelial cancer. Assay: immunoSEQ multiplex PCR; the TCRdb copy retains only in-frame clones and omits some. The sample includes fewer than 35,000 clones, roughly 80% of them seen just once. Specimen: PBMCs, collected around atezolizumab (anti-PD-L1) treatment. This receptor was identified in a man in his fifties or sixties with urothelial cancer.

CDR3 sequence (DNA): TGCAGCGCTATGACAGAGCTAAATCAGCCCCAGCATTTT. It encodes CSAMTELNQPQHF. V gene TRBV29-1 combines with J gene TRBJ1-5; TRBD1 might be the D (5 bases). Germline V gives CDR1 SQVTM, CDR2 ANQGSEA. CDR3 length: 13 amino acids. The V and J ends lost 7 bases and 4 bases respectively, with 14 bases between them.